A single sample is the source of the 9 T cell receptor beta chains below, sequenced in a study of blood T cell repertoires in COVID-19. Only in-frame clones appear in the TCRdb table, and some are missing; sequencing was by immunoSEQ multiplex PCR. The profile covers roughly 86,000 clones, with about nine tenths appearing a single time and 1.5% to 2% taken by the ten largest. The sample taken for sequencing was peripheral blood. The receptors shown here come from a woman between 45 and 65 years old in a cohort sampled during active COVID-19.

The V gene is TRBV14, the J gene TRBJ1-1, with 7 bases identical to TRBD1. V shed 2 bases, J shed 7 bases, and the junction held 4 bases outside the gene matches. Germline values: CDR1 SGHDN, CDR2 FVKESK. CDR3 length equals 13 residues. The CDR3 nucleotides read TGTGCCAGCAGCCAACGACAGGGAGGTGAAGCTTTCTTT. This gives the protein CASSQRQGGEAFF.

CDR3 DNA sequence: TGCGCCAGCAGCCAGGGGGCGGGGGAGACCCAGTACTTC. It codes for CASSQGAGETQYF. The V gene is TRBV5-1, the J gene TRBJ2-5, with 8 bases that match TRBD1. This CDR3 is built from 13 residues. Germline CDR1 reads SGHRS; CDR2 reads YFSETQ. With 4 bases clipped from V and 5 bases from J, the junction kept 4 bases outside the gene matches.

The V call is TRBV19, the J call TRBJ1-5, with D hard to call. CDR1 LNHDA and CDR2 SQIVND come from the germline V gene (reference sequence). There are 13 residues in the CDR3. V lost 3 bases to trimming and J lost 3 bases, with 6 bases between them. The CDR3 DNA is TGTGCCAGTAGTATTAATTACAATCAGCCCCAGCATTTT. Its translation: CASSINYNQPQHF.

This chain uses TRBV24-1 with TRBJ2-1, with 9 bases matching TRBD2. The germline V gene encodes CDR1 KGHDR and CDR2 SFDVKD. The length of the CDR3 is 17 residues. The junction had 10 bases not matched to a gene; V was cut back by 3 bases and J by 5 bases. CDR3 loop: CATSDPSLAGRHNEQFF. The CDR3 coding sequence is TGTGCCACCAGTGATCCATCGCTAGCGGGAAGGCACAATGAGCAGTTCTTC.

The rearrangement uses TRBV27 and TRBJ2-5; 11 bases align to TRBD1. Germline V gene lookup returns CDR1 MNHEY and CDR2 SMNVEV (reference sequence). The CDR3 sequence is 19 residues long. V shed 5 bases, J shed 2 bases, and the junction held 16 bases outside the gene matches. The CDR3 region is CASSPRTGGVYIDQETQYF. CDR3 in DNA: TGTGCCAGCAGTCCCCGGACAGGGGGCGTTTATATCGATCAAGAGACCCAGTACTTC.

The chain combines TRBV6-1 with TRBJ1-5, with 9 bases that match TRBD1. CDR1 is MNHNS and CDR2 is SASEGT in the germline V gene. Trimming removed 2 bases from V and 3 bases from J; junction bases left unmatched: 11. The CDR3 contains 18 residues. The CDR3 nucleotides are TGTGCCAGCAGTGAATTGCACAGGGGGCGAATGAACAATCAGCCCCAGCATTTT. It translates to CASSELHRGRMNNQPQHF.

The chain is built from TRBV30 and TRBJ1-5; 9 bases line up with TRBD1. V was pared by 1 base and J by 5 bases, with 0 bases of the junction left unmatched. Germline V gene lookup returns CDR1 GTSNPN and CDR2 SVGIG (reference sequence). The length of the CDR3 is 13 residues. The CDR3 reads CAWSGTGDQPQHF. The CDR3 DNA follows: TGTGCCTGGAGTGGGACAGGGGATCAGCCCCAGCATTTT.

This clone appeared a single time. The chain recombines TRBV19 with TRBJ1-1; D may be TRBD1 (6 bases). Germline V gene lookup returns CDR1 LNHDA and CDR2 SQIVND (reference sequence). This CDR3 comprises 15 residues. With 2 bases removed from V and 4 bases from J, the gap between germline ends came to 14 bases. Here the CDR3 DNA reads TGTGCCAGTAGTATATACCCGACAGGAAGCACTGAAGCTTTCTTT. Its protein product is CASSIYPTGSTEAFF.

V gene TRBV28 combines with J gene TRBJ2-7; TRBD1 agrees at 10 bases. Germline assignment: CDR1 MDHEN and CDR2 SYDVKM. The V and J ends lost 2 bases and 2 bases, in that order; junction bases with no gene match: 3. The CDR3 extends over 15 amino acids. The CDR3 here is CASSLGDRGAYEQYF. CDR3 DNA: TGTGCCAGCAGTTTAGGGGACAGGGGAGCCTACGAGCAGTACTTC.